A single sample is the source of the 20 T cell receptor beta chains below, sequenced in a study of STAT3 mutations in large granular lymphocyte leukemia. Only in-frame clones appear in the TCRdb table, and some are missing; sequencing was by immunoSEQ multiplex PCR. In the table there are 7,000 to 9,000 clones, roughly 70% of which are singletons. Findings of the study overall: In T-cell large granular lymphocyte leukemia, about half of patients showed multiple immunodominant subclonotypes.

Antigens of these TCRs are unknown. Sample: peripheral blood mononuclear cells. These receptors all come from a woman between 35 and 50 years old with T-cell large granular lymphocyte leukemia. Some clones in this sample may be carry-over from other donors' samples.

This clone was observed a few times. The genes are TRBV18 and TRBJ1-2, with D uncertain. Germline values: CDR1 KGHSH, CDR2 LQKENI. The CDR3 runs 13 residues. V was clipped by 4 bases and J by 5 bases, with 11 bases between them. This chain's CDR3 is CASSQVLEYGYTF. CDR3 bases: TGTGCCAGCTCACAGGTGTTAGAGTATGGCTACACCTTC.

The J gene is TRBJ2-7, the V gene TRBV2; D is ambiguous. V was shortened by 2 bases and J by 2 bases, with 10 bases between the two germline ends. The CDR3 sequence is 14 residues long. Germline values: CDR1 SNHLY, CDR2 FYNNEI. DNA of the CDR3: TGTGCCAGCAGTGAATATTGGGCAGCCTACGAGCAGTACTTC. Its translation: CASSEYWAAYEQYF.

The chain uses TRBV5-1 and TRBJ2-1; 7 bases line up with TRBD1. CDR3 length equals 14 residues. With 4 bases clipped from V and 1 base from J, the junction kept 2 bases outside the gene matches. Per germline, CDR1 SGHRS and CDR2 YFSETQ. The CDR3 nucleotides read TGCGCCAGCAGCCTGACAGGGTCCTACAATGAGCAGTTCTTC. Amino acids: CASSLTGSYNEQFF. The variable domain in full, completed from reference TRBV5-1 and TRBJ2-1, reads KAGVTQTPRYLIKTRGQQVTLSCSPISGHRSVSWYQQTPGQGLQFLFEYFSETQRNKGNFPGRFSGRQFSNSRSEMNVSTLELGDSALYLCASSLTGSYNEQFFGPGTRLTVL.

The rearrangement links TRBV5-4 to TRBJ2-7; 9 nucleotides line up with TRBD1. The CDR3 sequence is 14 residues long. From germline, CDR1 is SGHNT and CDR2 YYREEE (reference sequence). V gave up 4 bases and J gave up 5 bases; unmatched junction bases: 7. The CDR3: CASSLRDREDEQYF. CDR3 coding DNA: TGTGCCAGCAGCCTTAGGGACAGGGAAGACGAGCAGTACTTC.

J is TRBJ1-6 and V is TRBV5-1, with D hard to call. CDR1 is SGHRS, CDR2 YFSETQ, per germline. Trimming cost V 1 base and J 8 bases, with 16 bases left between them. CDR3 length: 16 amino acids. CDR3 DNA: TGCGCCAGCAGCTTGAGCACCGGGGTTCGGGATTCACCCCTCCACTTT. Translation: CASSLSTGVRDSPLHF.

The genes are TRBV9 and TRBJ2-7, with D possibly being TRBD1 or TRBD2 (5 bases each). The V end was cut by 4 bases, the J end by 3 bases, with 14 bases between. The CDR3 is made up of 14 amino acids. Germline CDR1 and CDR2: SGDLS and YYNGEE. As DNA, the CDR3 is TGTGCCAGCAGCCCTCCCGGGACGTACTACGAGCAGTACTTC. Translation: CASSPPGTYYEQYF.

DNA of the CDR3: TGTGCCAGCAGCAGTAGGGGGGCTAGCGGACAAGAGACCCAGTACTTC. Its protein product is CASSSRGASGQETQYF. This chain uses TRBV5-4 with TRBJ2-5; D might be TRBD2 (7 bases). V lost 4 bases, J lost 2 bases, and 18 bases lay in between. This CDR3 contains 16 residues. Germline CDR1 and CDR2: SGHNT and YYREEE (reference sequence).

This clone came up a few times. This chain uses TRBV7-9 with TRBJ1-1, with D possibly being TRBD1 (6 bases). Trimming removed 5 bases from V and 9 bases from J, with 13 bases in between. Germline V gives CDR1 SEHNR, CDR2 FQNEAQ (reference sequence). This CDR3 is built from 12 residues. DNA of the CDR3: TGTGCCAGCAGCATCCAAGACAGGAAAGCTTTCTTT. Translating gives CASSIQDRKAFF.

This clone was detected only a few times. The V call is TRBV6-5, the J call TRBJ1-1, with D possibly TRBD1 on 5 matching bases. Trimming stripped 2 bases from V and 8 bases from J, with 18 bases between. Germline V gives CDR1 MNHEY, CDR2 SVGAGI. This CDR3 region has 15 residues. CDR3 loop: CASSYSFLTEGEAFF. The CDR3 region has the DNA TGTGCCAGCAGTTACAGCTTCCTGACAGAAGGAGAAGCTTTCTTT.

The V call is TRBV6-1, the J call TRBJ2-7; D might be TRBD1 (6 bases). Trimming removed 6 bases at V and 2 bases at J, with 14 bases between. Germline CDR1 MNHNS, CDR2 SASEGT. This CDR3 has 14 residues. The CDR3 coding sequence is TGTGCCAGCAGCGAGAGACCAGGGGCCTACGAGCAGTACTTC. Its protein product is CASSERPGAYEQYF.

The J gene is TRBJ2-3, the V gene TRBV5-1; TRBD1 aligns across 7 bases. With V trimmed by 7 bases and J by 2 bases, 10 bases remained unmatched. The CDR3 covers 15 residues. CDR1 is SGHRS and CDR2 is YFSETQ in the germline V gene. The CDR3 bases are TGCGCCAGCGCAAGACAGGGTTCAAACACAGATACGCAGTATTTT. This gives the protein CASARQGSNTDTQYF. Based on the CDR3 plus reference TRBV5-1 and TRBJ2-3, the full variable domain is KAGVTQTPRYLIKTRGQQVTLSCSPISGHRSVSWYQQTPGQGLQFLFEYFSETQRNKGNFPGRFSGRQFSNSRSEMNVSTLELGDSALYLCASARQGSNTDTQYFGPGTRLTVL.

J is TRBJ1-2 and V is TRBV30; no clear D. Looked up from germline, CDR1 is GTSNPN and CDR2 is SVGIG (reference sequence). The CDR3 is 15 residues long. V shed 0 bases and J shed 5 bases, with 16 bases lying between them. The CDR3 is CAWSVSRVPYYGYTF. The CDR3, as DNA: TGTGCCTGGAGTGTATCCCGGGTACCCTATTATGGCTACACCTTC.

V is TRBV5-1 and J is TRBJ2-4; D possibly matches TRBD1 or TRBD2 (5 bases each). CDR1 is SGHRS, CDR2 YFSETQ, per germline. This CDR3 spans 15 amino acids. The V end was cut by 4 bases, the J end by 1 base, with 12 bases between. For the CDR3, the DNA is TGCGCCAGCAGCCAGAGAGGGGACGCCAAAAACATTCAGTACTTC. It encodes CASSQRGDAKNIQYF.

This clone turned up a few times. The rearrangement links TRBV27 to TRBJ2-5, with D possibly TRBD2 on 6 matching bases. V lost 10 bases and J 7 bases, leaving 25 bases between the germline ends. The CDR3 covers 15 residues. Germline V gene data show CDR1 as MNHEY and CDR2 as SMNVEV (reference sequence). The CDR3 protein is CATQGAGTPVRTQYF. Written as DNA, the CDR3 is TGTGCCACTCAAGGGGCGGGGACTCCTGTGAGGACCCAGTACTTC.

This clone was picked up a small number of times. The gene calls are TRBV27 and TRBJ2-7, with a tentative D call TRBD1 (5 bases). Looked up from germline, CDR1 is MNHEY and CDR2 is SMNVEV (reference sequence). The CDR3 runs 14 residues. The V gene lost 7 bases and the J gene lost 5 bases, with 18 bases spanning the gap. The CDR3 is CASTSGATEDEQYF. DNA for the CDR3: TGTGCCAGCACCTCTGGGGCGACTGAGGACGAGCAGTACTTC.

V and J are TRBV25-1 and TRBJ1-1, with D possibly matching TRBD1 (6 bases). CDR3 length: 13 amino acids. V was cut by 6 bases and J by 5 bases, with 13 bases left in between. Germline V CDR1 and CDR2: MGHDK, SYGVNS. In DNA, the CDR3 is TGTGCCAGCAGGGGGGCAGGACTGACTGAAGCTTTCTTT. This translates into CASRGAGLTEAFF.

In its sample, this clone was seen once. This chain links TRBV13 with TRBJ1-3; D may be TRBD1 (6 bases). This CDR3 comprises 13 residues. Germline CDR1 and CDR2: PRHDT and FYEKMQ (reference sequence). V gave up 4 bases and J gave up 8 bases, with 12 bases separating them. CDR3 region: CASSSTEGDTIYF. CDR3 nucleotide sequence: TGTGCCAGCAGCTCGACAGAGGGGGACACCATATATTTT.

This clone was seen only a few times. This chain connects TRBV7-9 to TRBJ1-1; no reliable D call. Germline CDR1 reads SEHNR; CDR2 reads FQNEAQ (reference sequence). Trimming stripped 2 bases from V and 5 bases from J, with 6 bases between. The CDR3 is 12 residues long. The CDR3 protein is CASSLQRTEAFF. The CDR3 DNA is TGTGCCAGCAGCTTACAAAGGACTGAAGCTTTCTTT.

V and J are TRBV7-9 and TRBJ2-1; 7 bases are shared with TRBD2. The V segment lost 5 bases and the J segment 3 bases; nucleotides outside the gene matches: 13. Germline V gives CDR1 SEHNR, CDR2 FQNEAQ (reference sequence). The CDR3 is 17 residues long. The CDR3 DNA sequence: TGTGCCAGCAGCCCGGTTGAGTGGGAGGGGTTCTACAATGAGCAGTTCTTC. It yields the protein CASSPVEWEGFYNEQFF.

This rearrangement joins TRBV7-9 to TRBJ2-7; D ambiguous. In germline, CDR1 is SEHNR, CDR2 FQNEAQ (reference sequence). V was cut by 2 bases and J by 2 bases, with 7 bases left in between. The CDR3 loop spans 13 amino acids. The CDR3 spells CASSLPPAYEQYF. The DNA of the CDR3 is TGTGCCAGCAGCTTACCACCAGCCTACGAGCAGTACTTC.